This TCR beta chain was sequenced in a study of T cell responses to AZD1222 COVID-19 vaccine. The table came from immunoSEQ multiplex PCR; TCRdb's copy has only in-frame clones and leaves some out. The sample lists some 150,000 clones, 85% to 90% occurring once. About this clone itself: Its matching antigen is unknown.

Findings and caveats of the study: Samples come after the peak T cell response, not at day 14. There were mostly white British donors and more females than males, and clonal diversity was possibly underestimated.

This clonotype was sampled from an adult in good health. Sequenced here: peripheral blood, sampled on day 0 of MenACWY control vaccination.

The CDR3 nucleotides are TGTGCCAGCAGTGAAGATCAAGGGCGCAACGTCCTGACTTTC. It yields the protein CASSEDQGRNVLTF. The chain recombines TRBV6-1 with TRBJ2-6; D is unclear. The CDR3 is 14 amino acids. The germline V gene has CDR1 MNHNS and CDR2 SASEGT. With 1 base removed from V and 9 bases from J, the gap between germline ends came to 10 bases.